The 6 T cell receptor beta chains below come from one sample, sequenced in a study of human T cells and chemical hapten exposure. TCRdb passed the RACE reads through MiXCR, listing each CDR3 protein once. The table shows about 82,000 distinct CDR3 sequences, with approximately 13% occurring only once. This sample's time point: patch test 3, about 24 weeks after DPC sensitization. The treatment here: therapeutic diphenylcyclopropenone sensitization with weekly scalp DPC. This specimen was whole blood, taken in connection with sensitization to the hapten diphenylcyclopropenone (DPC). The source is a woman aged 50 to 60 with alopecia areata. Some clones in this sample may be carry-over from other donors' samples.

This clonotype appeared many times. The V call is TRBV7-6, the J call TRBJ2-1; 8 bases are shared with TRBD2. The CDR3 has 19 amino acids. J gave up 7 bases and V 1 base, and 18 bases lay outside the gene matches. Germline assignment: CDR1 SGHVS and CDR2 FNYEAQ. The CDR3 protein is CASSLEPLGTAGVKNEQFF. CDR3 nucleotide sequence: TGTGCCAGCAGCTTAGAACCCCTTGGTACAGCGGGAGTGAAAAATGAGCAGTTCTTC.

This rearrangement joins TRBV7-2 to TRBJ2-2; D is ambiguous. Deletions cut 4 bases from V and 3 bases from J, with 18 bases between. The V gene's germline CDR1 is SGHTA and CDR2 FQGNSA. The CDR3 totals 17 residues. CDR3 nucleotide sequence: TGTGCCAGCAGCTCCATTGTTGTCTTGACCGACACCGGGGAGCTGTTTTTT. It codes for CASSSIVVLTDTGELFF.

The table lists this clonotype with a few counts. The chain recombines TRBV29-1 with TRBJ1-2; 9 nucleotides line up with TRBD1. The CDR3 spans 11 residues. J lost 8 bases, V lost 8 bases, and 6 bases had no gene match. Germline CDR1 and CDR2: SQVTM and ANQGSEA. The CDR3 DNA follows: TGCAGCTATGACAGGGGGAACGGCTACACCTTC. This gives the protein CSYDRGNGYTF.

DNA for the CDR3: TGTGCCAGCACTGACTGGGGGGGGGAAAAACTGTTTTTT. Translating it yields CASTDWGGEKLFF. The genes are TRBV6-1 and TRBJ1-4, with D tentatively TRBD1 (5 bases). Germline CDR1 and CDR2: MNHNS and SASEGT. The CDR3 length is 13 residues. Trimming took 7 bases from V and 8 from J, leaving 14 bases between them.

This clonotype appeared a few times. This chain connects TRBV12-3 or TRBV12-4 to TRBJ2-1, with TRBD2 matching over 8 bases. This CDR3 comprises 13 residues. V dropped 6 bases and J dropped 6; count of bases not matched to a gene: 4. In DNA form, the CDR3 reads TGTGCCAGCAGGGCGGGAGGCCCCAATGAGCAGTTCTTC. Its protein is CASRAGGPNEQFF.

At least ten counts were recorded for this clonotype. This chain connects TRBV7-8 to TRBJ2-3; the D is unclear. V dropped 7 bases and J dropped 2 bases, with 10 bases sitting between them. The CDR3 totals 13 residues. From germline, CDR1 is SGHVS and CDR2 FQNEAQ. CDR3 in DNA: TGTGCCAGCAAGTCCCCTGTCACAGATACGCAGTATTTT. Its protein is CASKSPVTDTQYF.